This entry lists 6 T cell receptor beta chains sequenced from one sample in a study of blood T cell repertoires in COVID-19 (dated by TCRdb to the early 2020s). Library construction relied on the immunoSEQ multiplex PCR assay. What TCRdb holds here is the immuneACCESS table cut down to in-frame rearrangements. Part of the clones is not present; checked against another copy, under half of the missing clones reflect an unresolved V gene, and the others are unexplained. The sample table contains approximately 290,000 clones; only one count was recorded for 85% to 90% of them. Of the sample, 11% is held by the ten largest clones. The sample taken for sequencing was peripheral blood. The receptors stem from a woman aged 30 to 39 with COVID-19, enrolled during active disease.

The chain couples TRBV23-1 to TRBJ1-5; no clear D gene. TRBV23-1 qualifies as an ORF whose function is uncertain. V lost 10 bases and J 4 bases, leaving 5 bases between the germline ends. The CDR3 is 10 residues long. The chain's CDR3 is CANNNQPQHF. The CDR3 nucleotides read TGCGCCAACAATAATCAGCCCCAGCATTTT.

V and J are TRBV5-4 and TRBJ2-2, with TRBD2 matching over 13 bases. The trim removed 3 bases at V and 8 bases at J, leaving 7 bases unmatched. Germline CDR1 reads SGHNT; CDR2 reads YYREEE (reference sequence). This CDR3 contains 16 residues. The CDR3 coding sequence is TGTGCCAGCAGCTCTACTAGCGGGGGGGGACCTGGGGAGCTGTTTTTT. Translated: CASSSTSGGGPGELFF.

The chain recombines TRBV19 with TRBJ2-1; the match to TRBD2 covers 8 bases. Germline V gives CDR1 LNHDA, CDR2 SQIVND (reference sequence). Unmatched junction bases numbered 8, after V lost 6 bases and J lost 7 bases. The CDR3 contains 14 residues. Here the CDR3 reads CASSLGGARNEQFF. In DNA, the CDR3 is TGTGCCAGTAGCCTCGGGGGGGCGCGGAATGAGCAGTTCTTC.

The chain combines TRBV7-9 with TRBJ2-3, with TRBD1 matching over 8 bases. Per the germline V gene, CDR1 is SEHNR and CDR2 is FQNEAQ (reference sequence). After removal of 4 bases from V and 4 bases from J, the junction contained 7 bases not matched to a gene. The CDR3 totals 15 residues. CDR3 DNA sequence: TGTGCCAGCAGCTCACCAGGGGGCAGTCCAGATACGCAGTATTTT. Amino acid sequence: CASSSPGGSPDTQYF.

This sequence joins TRBV7-7 and TRBJ1-2; 9 nucleotides agree with TRBD1. CDR1 is SSHAT, CDR2 FNYEAQ, per germline (reference sequence). After removal of 5 bases from V and 8 bases from J, the junction contained 18 bases not matched to a gene. The CDR3 covers 17 residues. DNA for the CDR3: TGTGCCAGCAGCGCTACATACAGGGGGCATCTGAACTTGGGCTACACCTTC. Translation gives CASSATYRGHLNLGYTF. Full variable domain (missing parts from reference TRBV7-7 and TRBJ1-2): GAGVSQSPRYKVTKRGQDVTLRCDPISSHATLYWYQQALGQGPEFLTYFNYEAQPDKSGLPSDRFSAERPEGSISTLTIQRTEQRDSAMYRCASSATYRGHLNLGYTFGSGTRLTVV.

The rearrangement links TRBV6-5 to TRBJ1-6; 7 bases are shared with TRBD1. The germline CDR1 and CDR2 sequences are MNHEY and SVGAGI. After removal of 8 bases from V and 5 bases from J, the junction contained 3 bases not matched to a gene. CDR3 size: 13 residues. CDR3 nucleotide sequence: TGTGCCAGCGTCAGGGGGAATAATTCACCCCTCCACTTT. Its translation is CASVRGNNSPLHF.